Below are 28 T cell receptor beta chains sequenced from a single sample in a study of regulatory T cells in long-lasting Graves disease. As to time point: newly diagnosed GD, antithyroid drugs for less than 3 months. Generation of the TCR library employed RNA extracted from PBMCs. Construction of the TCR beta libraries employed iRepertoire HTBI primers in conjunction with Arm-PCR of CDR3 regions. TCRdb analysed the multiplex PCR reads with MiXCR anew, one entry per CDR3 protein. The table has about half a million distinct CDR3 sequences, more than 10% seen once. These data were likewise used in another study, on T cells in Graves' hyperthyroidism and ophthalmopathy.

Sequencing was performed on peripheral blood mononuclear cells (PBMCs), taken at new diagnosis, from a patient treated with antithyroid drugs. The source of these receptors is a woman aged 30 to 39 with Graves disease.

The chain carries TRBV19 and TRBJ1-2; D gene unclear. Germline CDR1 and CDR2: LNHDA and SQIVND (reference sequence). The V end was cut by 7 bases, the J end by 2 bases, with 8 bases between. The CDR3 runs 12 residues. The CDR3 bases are TGTGCCAGTATGAGGTCGAACTATGGCTACACCTTC. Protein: CASMRSNYGYTF.

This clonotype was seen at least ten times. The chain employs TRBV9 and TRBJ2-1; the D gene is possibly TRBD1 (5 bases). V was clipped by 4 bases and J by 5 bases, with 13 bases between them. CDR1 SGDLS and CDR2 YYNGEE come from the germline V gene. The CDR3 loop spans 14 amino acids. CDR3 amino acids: CASSPRVDNNEQFF. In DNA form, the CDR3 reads TGTGCCAGCAGCCCCAGGGTAGATAACAATGAGCAGTTCTTC. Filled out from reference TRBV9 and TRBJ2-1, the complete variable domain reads DSGVTQTPKHLITATGQRVTLRCSPRSGDLSVYWYQQSLDQGLQFLIQYYNGEERAKGNILERFSAQQFPDLHSELNLSSLELGDSALYFCASSPRVDNNEQFFGPGTRLTVL.

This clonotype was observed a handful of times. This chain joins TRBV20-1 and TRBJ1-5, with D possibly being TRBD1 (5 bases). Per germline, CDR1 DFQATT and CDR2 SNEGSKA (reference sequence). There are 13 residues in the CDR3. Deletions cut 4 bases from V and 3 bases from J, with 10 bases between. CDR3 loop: CSAKRQINQPQHF. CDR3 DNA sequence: TGCAGTGCTAAGAGACAGATCAATCAGCCCCAGCATTTT.

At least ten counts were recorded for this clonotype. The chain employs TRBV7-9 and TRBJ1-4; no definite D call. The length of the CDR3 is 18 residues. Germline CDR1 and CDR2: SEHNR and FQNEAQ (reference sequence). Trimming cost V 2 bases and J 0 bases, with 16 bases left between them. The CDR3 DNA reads TGTGCCAGCAGCTTACGTGTTTATACCCTTGCAACTAATGAAAAACTGTTTTTT. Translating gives CASSLRVYTLATNEKLFF.

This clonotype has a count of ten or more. The DNA of the CDR3 is TGTGCCAGCAGCTTACGAGCGGGAGGCCCGAAGGAGCAGTTCTTC. Translation: CASSLRAGGPKEQFF. The chain links TRBV7-9 to TRBJ2-1, with 9 bases that match TRBD2. Germline V gene data show CDR1 as SEHNR and CDR2 as FQNEAQ (reference sequence). There are 15 residues in the CDR3. J lost 10 bases, V lost 2 bases, and 9 bases had no gene match. Full variable domain (outside the CDR3, taken from reference TRBV7-9 and TRBJ2-1): DTGVSQNPRHKITKRGQNVTFRCDPISEHNRLYWYRQTLGQGPEFLTYFQNEAQLEKSRLLSDRFSAERPKGSFSTLEIQRTEQGDSAMYLCASSLRAGGPKEQFFGPGTRLTVL.

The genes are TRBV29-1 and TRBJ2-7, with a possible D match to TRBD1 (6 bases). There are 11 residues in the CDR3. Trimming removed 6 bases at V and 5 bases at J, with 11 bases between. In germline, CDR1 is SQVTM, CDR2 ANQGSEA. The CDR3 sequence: CSVQGTHEQYF. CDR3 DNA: TGCAGCGTGCAGGGGACCCACGAGCAGTACTTC.

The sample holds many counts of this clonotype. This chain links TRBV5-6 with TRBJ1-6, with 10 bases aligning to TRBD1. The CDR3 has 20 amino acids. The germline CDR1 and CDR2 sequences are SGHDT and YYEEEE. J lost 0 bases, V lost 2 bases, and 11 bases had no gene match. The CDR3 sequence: CASSLTGTGVTSSYNSPLHF. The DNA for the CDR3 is TGTGCCAGCAGCTTAACCGGGACAGGGGTTACGAGCTCCTATAATTCACCCCTCCACTTT.

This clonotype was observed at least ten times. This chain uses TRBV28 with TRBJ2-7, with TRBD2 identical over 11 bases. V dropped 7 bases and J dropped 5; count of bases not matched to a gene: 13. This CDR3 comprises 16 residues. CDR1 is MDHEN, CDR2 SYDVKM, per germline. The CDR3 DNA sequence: TGTGCCAGCACCCCCAGACCTAGCGGGAGGTTCCACGAGCAGTACTTC. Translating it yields CASTPRPSGRFHEQYF.

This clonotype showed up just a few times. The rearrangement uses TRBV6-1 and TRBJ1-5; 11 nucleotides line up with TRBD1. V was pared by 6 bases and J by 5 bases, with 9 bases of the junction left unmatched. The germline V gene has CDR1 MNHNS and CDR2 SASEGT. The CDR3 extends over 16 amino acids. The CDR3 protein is CASSLSGTGGDQPQHF. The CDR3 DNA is TGTGCCAGCAGCCTATCCGGGACAGGGGGAGATCAGCCCCAGCATTTT.

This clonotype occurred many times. CDR3: CAISEAQLGYNEQFF. For the CDR3, the DNA is TGTGCCATCAGTGAGGCACAGCTCGGATACAATGAGCAGTTCTTC. The chain couples TRBV10-3 to TRBJ2-1; D unclear. The germline V and J ends were trimmed by 2 bases and 4 bases, with 12 bases remaining between them. The CDR3 extends over 15 amino acids. Germline V gene data show CDR1 as ENHRY and CDR2 as SYGVKD.

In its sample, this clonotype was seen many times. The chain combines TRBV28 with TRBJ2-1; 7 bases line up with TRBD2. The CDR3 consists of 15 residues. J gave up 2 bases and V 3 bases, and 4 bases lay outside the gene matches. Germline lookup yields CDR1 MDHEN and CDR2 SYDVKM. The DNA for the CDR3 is TGTGCCAGCAGTTTTGCGGGAGAGACCTACAATGAGCAGTTCTTC. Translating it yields CASSFAGETYNEQFF.

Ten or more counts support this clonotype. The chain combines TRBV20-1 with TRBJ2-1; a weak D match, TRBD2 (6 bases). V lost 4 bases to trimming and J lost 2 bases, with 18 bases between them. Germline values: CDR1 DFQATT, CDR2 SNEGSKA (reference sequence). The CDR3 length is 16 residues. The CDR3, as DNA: TGCAGTGCTACCTCGACTTTTGCGGGAACCTACAATGAGCAGTTCTTC. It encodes CSATSTFAGTYNEQFF.

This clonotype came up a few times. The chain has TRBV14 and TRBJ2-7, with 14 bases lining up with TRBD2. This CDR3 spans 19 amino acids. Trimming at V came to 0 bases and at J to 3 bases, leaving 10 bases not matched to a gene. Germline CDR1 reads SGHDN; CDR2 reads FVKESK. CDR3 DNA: TGTGCCAGCAGCCAAGATCCCGGGACTAGCGGGAGCTCTTTCTACGAGCAGTACTTC. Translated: CASSQDPGTSGSSFYEQYF.

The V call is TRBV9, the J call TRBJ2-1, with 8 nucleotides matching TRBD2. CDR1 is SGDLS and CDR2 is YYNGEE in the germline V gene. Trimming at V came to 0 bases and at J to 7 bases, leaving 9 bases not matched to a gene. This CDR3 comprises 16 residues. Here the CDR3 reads CASSVERGGGRNEQFF. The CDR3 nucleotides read TGTGCCAGCAGCGTAGAGCGGGGTGGCGGGAGGAATGAGCAGTTCTTC.

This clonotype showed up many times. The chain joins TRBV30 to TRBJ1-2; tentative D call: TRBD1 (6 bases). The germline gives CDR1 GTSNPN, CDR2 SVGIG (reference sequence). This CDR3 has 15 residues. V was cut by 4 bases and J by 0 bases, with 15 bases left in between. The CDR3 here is CAWTIQGATNYGYTF. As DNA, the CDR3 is TGTGCCTGGACAATACAGGGCGCTACTAACTATGGCTACACCTTC.

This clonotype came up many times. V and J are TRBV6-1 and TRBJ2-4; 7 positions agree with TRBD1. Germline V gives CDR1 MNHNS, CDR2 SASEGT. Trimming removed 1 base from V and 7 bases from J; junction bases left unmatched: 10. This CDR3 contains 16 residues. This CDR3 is CASSEGWRQGQNIQYF. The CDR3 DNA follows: TGTGCCAGCAGTGAAGGGTGGAGACAGGGTCAGAACATTCAGTACTTC.

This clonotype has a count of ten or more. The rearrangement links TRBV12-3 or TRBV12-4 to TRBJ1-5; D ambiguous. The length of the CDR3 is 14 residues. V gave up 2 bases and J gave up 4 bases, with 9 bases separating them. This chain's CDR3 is CASSLIAFNQPQHF. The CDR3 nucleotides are TGTGCCAGCAGTTTAATTGCCTTTAATCAGCCCCAGCATTTT.

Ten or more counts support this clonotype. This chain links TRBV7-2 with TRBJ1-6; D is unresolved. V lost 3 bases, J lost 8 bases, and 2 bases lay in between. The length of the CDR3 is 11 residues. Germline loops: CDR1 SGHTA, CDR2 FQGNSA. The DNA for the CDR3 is TGTGCCAGCAGCTTTGATTCACCCCTCCACTTT. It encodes CASSFDSPLHF.

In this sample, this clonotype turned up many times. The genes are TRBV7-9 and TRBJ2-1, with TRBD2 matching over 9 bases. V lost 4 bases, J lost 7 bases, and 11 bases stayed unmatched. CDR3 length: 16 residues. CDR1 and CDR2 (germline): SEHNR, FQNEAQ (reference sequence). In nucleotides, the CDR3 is TGTGCCAGCAGCTCAACTAGCGGGTTAATTCGGAATGAGCAGTTCTTC. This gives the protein CASSSTSGLIRNEQFF.

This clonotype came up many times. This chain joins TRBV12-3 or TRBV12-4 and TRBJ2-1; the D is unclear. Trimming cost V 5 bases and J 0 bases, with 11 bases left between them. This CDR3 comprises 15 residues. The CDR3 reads CASSRTLSSYNEQFF. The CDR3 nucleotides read TGTGCCAGCAGTCGCACCCTCAGCTCCTACAATGAGCAGTTCTTC.

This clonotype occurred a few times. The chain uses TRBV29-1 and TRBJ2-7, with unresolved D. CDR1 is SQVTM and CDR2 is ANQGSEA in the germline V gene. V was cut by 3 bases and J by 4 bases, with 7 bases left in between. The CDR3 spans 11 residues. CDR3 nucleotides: TGCAGCGTTGATATCGGATACGAGCAGTACTTC. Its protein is CSVDIGYEQYF.

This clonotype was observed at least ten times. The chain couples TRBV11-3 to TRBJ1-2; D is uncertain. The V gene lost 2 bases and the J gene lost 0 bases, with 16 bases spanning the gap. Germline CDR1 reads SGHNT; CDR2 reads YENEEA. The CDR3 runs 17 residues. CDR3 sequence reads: CASSLSGFGGANYGYTF. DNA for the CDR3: TGTGCCAGCAGCTTAAGTGGTTTCGGCGGAGCTAACTATGGCTACACCTTC.

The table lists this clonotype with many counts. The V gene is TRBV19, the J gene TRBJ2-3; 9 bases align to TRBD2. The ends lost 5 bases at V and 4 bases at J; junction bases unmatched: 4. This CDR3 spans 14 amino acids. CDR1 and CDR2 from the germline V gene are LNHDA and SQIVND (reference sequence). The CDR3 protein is CASSGAGGADTQYF. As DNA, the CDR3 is TGTGCCAGTAGTGGAGCGGGAGGTGCAGATACGCAGTATTTT.

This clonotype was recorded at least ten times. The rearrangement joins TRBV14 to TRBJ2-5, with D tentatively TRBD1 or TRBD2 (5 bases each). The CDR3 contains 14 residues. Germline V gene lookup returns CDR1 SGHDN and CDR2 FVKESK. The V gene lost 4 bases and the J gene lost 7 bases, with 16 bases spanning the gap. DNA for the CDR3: TGTGCCAGCAGCCCTGGGACGGATCGCGGGACCCAGTACTTC. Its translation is CASSPGTDRGTQYF.

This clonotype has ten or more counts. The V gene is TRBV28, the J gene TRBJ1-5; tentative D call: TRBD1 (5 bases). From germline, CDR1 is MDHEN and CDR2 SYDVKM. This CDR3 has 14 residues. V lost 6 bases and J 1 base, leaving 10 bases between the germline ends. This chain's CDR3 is CASSRPGSNQPQHF. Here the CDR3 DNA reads TGTGCCAGCAGCCGACCAGGGAGCAATCAGCCCCAGCATTTT. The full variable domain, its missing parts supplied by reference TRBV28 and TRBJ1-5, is DVKVTQSSRYLVKRTGEKVFLECVQDMDHENMFWYRQDPGLGLRLIYFSYDVKMKEKGDIPEGYSVSREKKERFSLILESASTNQTSMYLCASSRPGSNQPQHFGDGTRLSIL.

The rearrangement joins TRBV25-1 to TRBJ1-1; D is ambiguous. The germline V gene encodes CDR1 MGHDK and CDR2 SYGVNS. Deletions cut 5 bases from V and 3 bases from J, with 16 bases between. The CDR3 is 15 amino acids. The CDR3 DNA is TGTGCCAGCAGTAAAAAAATAGGAGGAGACACTGAAGCTTTCTTT. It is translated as CASSKKIGGDTEAFF. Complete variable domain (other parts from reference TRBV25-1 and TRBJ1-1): EADIYQTPRYLVIGTGKKITLECSQTMGHDKMYWYQQDPGMELHLIHYSYGVNSTEKGDLSSESTVSRIRTEHFPLTLESARPSHTSQYLCASSKKIGGDTEAFFGQGTRLTVV.

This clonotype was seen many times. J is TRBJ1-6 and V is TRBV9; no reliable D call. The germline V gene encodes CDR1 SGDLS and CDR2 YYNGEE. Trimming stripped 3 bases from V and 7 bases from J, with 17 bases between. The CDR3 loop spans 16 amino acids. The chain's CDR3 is CASSEGRSDPNSPLHF. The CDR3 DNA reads TGTGCCAGCAGCGAGGGAAGGTCAGATCCGAATTCACCCCTCCACTTT.

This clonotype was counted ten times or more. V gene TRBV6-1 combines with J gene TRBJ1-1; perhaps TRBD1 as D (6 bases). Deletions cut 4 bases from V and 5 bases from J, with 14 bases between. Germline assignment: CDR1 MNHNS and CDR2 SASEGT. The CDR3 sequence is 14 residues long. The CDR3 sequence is CASSALTGLTEAFF. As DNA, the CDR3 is TGTGCCAGCAGTGCTCTGACAGGTTTGACTGAAGCTTTCTTT.